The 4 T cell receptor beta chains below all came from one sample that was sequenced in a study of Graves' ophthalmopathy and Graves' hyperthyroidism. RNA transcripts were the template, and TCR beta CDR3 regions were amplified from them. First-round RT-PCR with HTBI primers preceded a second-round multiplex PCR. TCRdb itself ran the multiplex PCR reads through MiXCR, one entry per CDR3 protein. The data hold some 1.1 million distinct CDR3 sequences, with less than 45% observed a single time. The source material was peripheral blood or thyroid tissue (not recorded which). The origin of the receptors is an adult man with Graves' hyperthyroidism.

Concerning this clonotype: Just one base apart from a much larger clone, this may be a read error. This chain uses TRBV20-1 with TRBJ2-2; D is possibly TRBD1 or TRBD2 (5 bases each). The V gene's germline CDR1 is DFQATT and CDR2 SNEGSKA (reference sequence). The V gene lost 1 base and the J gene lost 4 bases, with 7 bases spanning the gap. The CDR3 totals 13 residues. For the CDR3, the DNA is TGCAGTGCTAGAGGTGGGACCACCGGGGAGCTGTTTTTT. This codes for CSARGGTTGELFF.

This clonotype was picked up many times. The CDR3 loop reads CASTRKINTEAFF. The CDR3 coding sequence is TGTGCCAGCACTCGGAAGATTAACACTGAAGCTTTCTTT. J is TRBJ1-1 and V is TRBV5-6; no reliable D call. Germline CDR1 reads SGHDT; CDR2 reads YYEEEE. This CDR3 is 13 amino acids long. Trimming cost V 6 bases and J 2 bases, with 11 bases left between them.

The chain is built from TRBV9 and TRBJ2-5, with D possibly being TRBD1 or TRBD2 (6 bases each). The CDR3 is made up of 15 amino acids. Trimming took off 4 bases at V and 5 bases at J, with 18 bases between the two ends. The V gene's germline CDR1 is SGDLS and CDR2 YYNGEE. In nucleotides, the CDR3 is TGTGCCAGCAGCACCCGGACAGCCGGAGGGGAGACCCAGTACTTC. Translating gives CASSTRTAGGETQYF.

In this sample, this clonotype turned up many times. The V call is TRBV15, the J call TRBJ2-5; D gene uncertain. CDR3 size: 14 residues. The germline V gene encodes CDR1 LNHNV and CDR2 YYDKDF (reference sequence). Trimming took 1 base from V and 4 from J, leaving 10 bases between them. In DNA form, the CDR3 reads TGTGCCACCAGCAGAGTGGCCAGCCGAGAGACCCAGTACTTC. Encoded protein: CATSRVASRETQYF.